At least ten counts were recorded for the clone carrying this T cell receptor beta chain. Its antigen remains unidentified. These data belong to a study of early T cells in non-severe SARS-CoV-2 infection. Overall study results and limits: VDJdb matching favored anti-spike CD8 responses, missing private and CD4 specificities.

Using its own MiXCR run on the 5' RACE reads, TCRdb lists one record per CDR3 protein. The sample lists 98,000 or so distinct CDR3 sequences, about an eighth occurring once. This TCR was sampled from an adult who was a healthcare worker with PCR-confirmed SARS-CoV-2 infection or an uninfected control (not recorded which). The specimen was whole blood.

The CDR3 sequence is CASSEGTGAFF. The CDR3 nucleotides are TGCGCCAGCAGTGAAGGGACAGGGGCTTTCTTT. The J gene is TRBJ1-1, the V gene TRBV10-2; 9 nucleotides agree with TRBD1. V was clipped by 3 bases and J by 11 bases; unmatched bases: 1. This CDR3 spans 11 amino acids. CDR1 and CDR2 (germline): WSHSY, SAAADI.